This section outlines one TCR beta chain sequence together with its context. This table comes from immunoSEQ multiplex PCR, and its TCRdb copy is limited to in-frame clones, with some not included. The repertoire has 200,000 to 300,000 clones, 80% to 90% of them found once; the top ten carry approximately 2%. The CDR3 runs 14 residues. Deletions cut 1 base from V and 7 bases from J, with 8 bases between. CDR1 is SGHDN and CDR2 is FVKESK in the germline V gene. The data belong to a study of blood T cell repertoires in COVID-19. Study overall: In each case, the material was cDNA or gDNA derived from T cells, B-cell-depleted T cells, or PBMCs.

The genes are TRBV14 and TRBJ1-6; D remains unclear. Material for sequencing was peripheral blood. This sequence was found in a man between 25 and 39 years old with active or convalescent COVID-19. CDR3 in DNA: TGTGCCAGCAGCCAAGTGGGCCAAAATTCACCCCTCCACTTT. This translates into CASSQVGQNSPLHF.